The following is a T cell receptor (beta chain) sequence with its context. The record originates from a study of blood T cell repertoires in COVID-19. Study-wide background: The United States, Italy and Spain were the sources of the acute and convalescent COVID-19 samples. From T cells, B-cell-depleted T cells, or PBMCs came the material, which was cDNA or gDNA.

The authors' processing: Amplification from reference gene primers served as the basis for estimated nucleated cell counts. Here immunoSEQ multiplex PCR was the method, and the copy in TCRdb shows in-frame clones only, minus some. D and trimming were read from the DNA, whereas the V and J calls and clone size are those reported in that table. The sample includes roughly 180,000 clones, 60% to 85% of them seen just once. Per the germline V gene, CDR1 is SEHNR and CDR2 is FQNEAQ (reference sequence). Trimming removed 0 bases from V and 6 bases from J; junction bases left unmatched: 4. The CDR3 contains 15 residues.

Sequencing used peripheral blood. The gene calls are TRBV7-9 and TRBJ1-2, with 10 bases lining up with TRBD1. This receptor was taken from a woman aged 45-60 years with active or convalescent COVID-19. DNA for the CDR3: TGTGCCAGCAGCTTAGCGACAGGGGGCGAGGATGGCTACACCTTC. It encodes CASSLATGGEDGYTF.